This T cell receptor (beta chain) was observed in a study of OX40 agonist ivuxolimab in advanced cancers. Study background: At roughly 80% male, the cohort had a mean age of 60 years, ranging from about 20 to 80.

About this clone itself: Its target is not known.

Germline V CDR1 and CDR2: SQVTM, ANQGSEA. Deletions cut 6 bases from V and 2 bases from J, with 11 bases between. The CDR3 is 12 amino acids. Study results and caveats: Clones of CD4+ and CD8+ blood T cells grew by week 6 at doses of 0.1 to 3.0 mg/kg. The antigens recognized by the expanded peripheral T cells, that is their antigen specificity, were not determined.

Samples of blood were obtained at baseline, on cycle 4 day 1, and on cycle 7 day 1. Only in-frame clones appear in the TCRdb table, and some are missing; sequencing was by immunoSEQ multiplex PCR. The sample includes about 39,000 clones, approximately 90% of them seen just once. Material: CD4+ or CD8+ T cells sorted from blood, obtained in a trial of the OX40 agonist ivuxolimab. This sequence originates from an adult with an advanced solid tumor such as melanoma, head and neck, liver or kidney cancer. This chain connects TRBV29-1 to TRBJ2-7; TRBD2 might be the D (6 bases). In DNA, the CDR3 is TGCAGCGTCGCTTGGGAGGCCTACGAGCAGTACTTC. It encodes CSVAWEAYEQYF.